A selection of T cell receptor beta chains follows, all from one sample in a study of T cells after yellow fever vaccination. TCRdb reanalysed the 5' RACE reads using MiXCR and keeps one entry per CDR3 protein. In the table there are 500,000 to 650,000 distinct CDR3 sequences, roughly 13% of which are singletons. The material sequenced was PBMCs, taken on the day of the yellow fever booster vaccination. The receptors originated from a man under 40 who received the YFV17D yellow fever vaccine. Both conserved end residues are part of each CDR3. The D gene is left open where the match is weak. Some rows have no size entry. The others give once, few or many, or a class for an expanded clone.

J	V	size	D	CDR3	DNA
TRBJ2-4	TRBV20-1	-	TRBD2	CSANALAVAKNIQYF	TGCAGTGCAAACGCCCTAGCGGTAGCCAAAAACATTCAGTACTTC
TRBJ2-6	TRBV5-1	-	-	CASRVEAGANVLTF	TGCGCCAGCCGAGTAGAGGCTGGGGCCAACGTCCTGACTTTC
TRBJ1-1	TRBV15	few	TRBD1	CATSRDPLGQGGFTEAFF	TGTGCCACCAGCAGAGACCCTTTGGGACAGGGAGGGTTCACTGAAGCTTTCTTT
TRBJ2-5	TRBV20-1	few	-	CSATLNGVKETQYF	TGCAGTGCTACCCTCAATGGGGTAAAAGAGACCCAGTACTTC
TRBJ2-1	TRBV14	few	-	CASSAVRGLNEQFF	TGTGCCAGCAGCGCCGTCCGCGGTCTCAATGAGCAGTTCTTC
TRBJ1-5	TRBV7-2	-	-	CASSADRGSNQPQHF	TGTGCCAGCAGCGCGGACCGGGGTAGCAATCAGCCCCAGCATTTT
TRBJ2-7	TRBV7-8	-	TRBD2	CASSSQGLAGFEQYF	TGTGCCAGCAGCTCCCAGGGACTAGCGGGGTTTGAGCAGTACTTC
TRBJ1-1	TRBV12-3/TRBV12-4	few	-	CASSDPRVGTEAFF	TGTGCCAGCAGTGATCCTAGGGTGGGCACTGAAGCTTTCTTT
TRBJ2-2	TRBV27	once	TRBD2	CASTTPGLGTGELFF	TGTGCCAGCACGACTCCGGGACTAGGAACCGGGGAGCTGTTTTTT
TRBJ1-1	TRBV7-2	few	-	CASSLVGGSGTEAFF	TGTGCCAGCAGCTTAGTTGGTGGGTCCGGCACTGAAGCTTTCTTT
TRBJ2-7	TRBV5-1	-	-	CASSLASQGRYEQYF	TGCGCCAGCAGCTTGGCATCCCAGGGGCGGTACGAGCAGTACTTC
TRBJ2-7	TRBV12-3/TRBV12-4	-	-	CASSGMKNEQYF	TGTGCCAGCAGTGGAATGAAGAACGAGCAGTACTTC
TRBJ2-1	TRBV24-1	few	TRBD1	CATSPGQGYLDEQFF	TGTGCCACTTCGCCGGGACAGGGGTATCTCGATGAGCAGTTCTTC
TRBJ2-5	TRBV20-1	-	TRBD2	CSARTSGRPETQYF	TGCAGTGCTAGGACTAGCGGGAGACCAGAGACCCAGTACTTC
TRBJ2-1	TRBV15	few	TRBD2	CATSREFGTSGIYNEQFF	TGTGCCACCAGCAGAGAATTTGGGACTAGCGGGATCTACAATGAGCAGTTCTTC
TRBJ2-3	TRBV28	few	TRBD2	CASSSPGLDTDTQYF	TGTGCCAGCAGTTCCCCCGGACTAGACACAGATACGCAGTATTTT
TRBJ1-2	TRBV5-1	few	TRBD1	CASSGTGDPYGYTF	TGCGCCAGCAGCGGAACAGGGGATCCCTATGGCTACACCTTC
TRBJ2-7	TRBV5-1	-	TRBD2	CASSLGSGRGEQYF	TGCGCCAGCAGCTTGGGTAGCGGGAGAGGCGAGCAGTACTTC
TRBJ2-1	TRBV20-1	few	TRBD2	CCARGTSGQDYNEQFF	TGCTGTGCTAGGGGGACTAGCGGGCAAGATTACAATGAGCAGTTCTTC
TRBJ1-1	TRBV4-1	-	-	CAMSPRLRIEAFF	TGTGCCATGAGCCCAAGGCTCCGCATCGAAGCTTTCTTT
TRBJ1-2	TRBV28	few	-	CASSPLRGGNGYTF	TGTGCCAGCAGCCCCCTTCGAGGAGGGAATGGCTACACCTTC
TRBJ2-1	TRBV14	-	-	CASSLRSRNEQFF	TGTGCCAGCAGCCTTCGCTCCAGGAATGAGCAGTTCTTC
TRBJ2-5	TRBV9	-	TRBD2	CATRGLAETQYF	TGTGCCACCCGAGGACTAGCGGAGACCCAGTACTTC
TRBJ1-6	TRBV20-1	few	-	CGLRSRYNSPLHF	TGCGGCCTACGGAGCCGCTATAATTCACCCCTCCACTTT
TRBJ1-6	TRBV12-3/TRBV12-4	-	-	CASSLRVTYNSPLHF	TGTGCCAGCAGTTTACGGGTCACCTATAATTCACCCCTCCACTTT
TRBJ2-1	TRBV6-4	-	TRBD2	CASSAIAGAYNEQFF	TGTGCCAGCAGTGCTATAGCGGGGGCCTACAATGAGCAGTTCTTC
TRBJ2-7	TRBV5-1	many	TRBD2	CASSWGLAGTSYEQYF	TGCGCCAGCAGCTGGGGACTAGCGGGCACCTCCTACGAGCAGTACTTC
TRBJ2-1	TRBV9	-	TRBD2	CASSVAAGVANEQFF	TGTGCCAGCAGCGTAGCGGCGGGAGTAGCCAATGAGCAGTTCTTC
TRBJ2-3	TRBV20-1	-	TRBD2	CSARGPGTSGSRTDTQYF	TGCAGTGCTAGAGGCCCGGGGACTAGCGGTTCTCGCACAGATACGCAGTATTTT
TRBJ2-3	TRBV20-1	-	TRBD2	CSARRASGPDTQYF	TGCAGTGCTCGGCGGGCTAGCGGTCCAGATACGCAGTATTTT
TRBJ2-6	TRBV25-1	-	-	CASSEGGTSGANVLTF	TGTGCCAGCAGTGAAGGCGGGACCTCTGGGGCCAACGTCCTGACTTTC
TRBJ1-1	TRBV20-1	few	-	CSARGLRLDTEAFF	TGCAGTGCTAGAGGTCTCAGACTTGACACTGAAGCTTTCTTT
TRBJ1-1	TRBV5-1	few	-	CASSSGSLNTEAFF	TGCGCCAGCAGCTCGGGCAGCCTGAACACTGAAGCTTTCTTT
TRBJ2-1	TRBV28	few	TRBD2	CASTDLAGGPGNEQFF	TGTGCCAGCACCGATCTAGCGGGAGGGCCGGGCAATGAGCAGTTCTTC
TRBJ2-7	TRBV20-1	many	-	CSASRHRDTYEQYF	TGCAGTGCTAGTCGCCACAGGGATACCTACGAGCAGTACTTC
TRBJ2-7	TRBV20-1	-	TRBD1	CSATQTGGFYEQYF	TGCAGTGCTACCCAGACAGGGGGATTCTACGAGCAGTACTTC
TRBJ2-1	TRBV20-1	-	-	CSARDRDKQYNEQFF	TGCAGTGCAAGAGACCGGGACAAACAATACAATGAGCAGTTCTTC
TRBJ2-7	TRBV28	few	TRBD2	CASSHFMASGLYEQYF	TGTGCCAGCAGCCACTTCATGGCTAGCGGGCTCTACGAGCAGTACTTC
TRBJ2-5	TRBV19	-	-	CDDGRRETQYF	TGTGACGACGGACGGCGAGAGACCCAGTACTTC
TRBJ2-7	TRBV18	-	TRBD2	CASSPPGLAGGSNYEQYF	TGTGCCAGCTCACCACCGGGACTAGCGGGAGGTTCTAACTACGAGCAGTACTTC
TRBJ2-1	TRBV20-1	few	-	CSAREYVAGPWDEQFF	TGCAGTGCTAGGGAATATGTGGCTGGGCCCTGGGATGAGCAGTTCTTC
TRBJ1-1	TRBV20-1	-	-	CSARGSTLGTEAFF	TGCAGTGCTAGGGGGAGCACTCTCGGGACTGAAGCTTTCTTT
TRBJ1-1	TRBV7-2	many	-	CASSSDRMNTEAFF	TGTGCCAGCAGCTCGGACAGAATGAACACTGAAGCTTTCTTT
TRBJ2-7	TRBV6-5	few	-	CASSFRDEQYF	TGTGCCAGCAGTTTCCGGGACGAGCAGTACTTC
TRBJ2-5	TRBV7-8	many	TRBD2	CASSFPTSGGQETQYF	TGTGCCAGCAGCTTCCCGACTAGCGGGGGACAAGAGACCCAGTACTTC